The rows below give T cell receptor beta chains drawn from one sample of a study of blood T cell repertoires in COVID-19. Profiling relied on immunoSEQ multiplex PCR, and the TCRdb table lists in-frame clones only, not all of them. The repertoire consists of 45,000 to 65,000 clones, with 65% to 80% occurring once and the leading ten covering around 45%. The sample comprised peripheral blood. Receptors originate from a man between 70 and 80 years old with active or convalescent COVID-19. CDR3s include the opening cysteine and the closing phenylalanine or tryptophan. A D gene is named only where the DNA matches it firmly. Clone size appears in some rows only: once, few, many, or a class for an expanded clone.

abundance,j_gene,d_gene,v_gene,CDR3aa,CDR3nt
NA,TRBJ2-3,NA,TRBV19,CASVRRGSNTDTQYF,TGTGCCAGCGTGCGCCGAGGGAGCAACACAGATACGCAGTATTTT
few,TRBJ2-1,TRBD2,TRBV5-4,CASSHGVAGGYYNEQFF,TGTGCCAGCAGCCACGGAGTAGCGGGGGGGTACTACAATGAGCAGTTCTTC
few,TRBJ1-1,NA,TRBV12-3/TRBV12-4,CASSFRGLTEAFF,TGTGCCAGCAGTTTTCGTGGGCTCACTGAAGCTTTCTTT
NA,TRBJ2-7,TRBD2,TRBV27,CASRRTSGDTYEQYF,TGTGCCAGCAGACGGACTAGCGGGGATACCTACGAGCAGTACTTC
few,TRBJ1-5,NA,TRBV19,CASSIRESNQPQHF,TGTGCCAGTAGTATAAGGGAGAGCAATCAGCCCCAGCATTTT
NA,TRBJ1-1,NA,TRBV14,CASSQGGTEAFF,TGTGCCAGCAGCCAAGGAGGGACTGAAGCTTTCTTT
NA,TRBJ1-3,NA,TRBV19,CASSMQGRGGNTIYF,TGTGCCAGTAGTATGCAGGGGCGAGGTGGAAACACCATATATTTT
NA,TRBJ1-5,NA,TRBV7-9,CASSPLGDRNQPQHF,TGTGCCAGCAGCCCGTTAGGGGATCGCAATCAGCCCCAGCATTTT
few,TRBJ2-3,TRBD2,TRBV20-1,CSASSREVTDTQYF,TGCAGTGCTAGTTCGCGGGAGGTCACAGATACGCAGTATTTT
NA,TRBJ1-2,NA,TRBV10-2,CASSGTRGAFDYTF,TGCGCCAGCAGCGGGACCCGGGGGGCTTTCGACTACACCTTC
once,TRBJ1-2,NA,TRBV7-2,CASSLVQGSGYTF,TGTGCCAGCAGCTTAGTACAGGGCAGCGGCTACACCTTC
NA,TRBJ2-1,TRBD1,TRBV24-1,CATSDRTGQTYNEQFF,TGTGCCACCAGTGATCGGACAGGCCAGACTTACAATGAGCAGTTCTTC
NA,TRBJ2-1,TRBD1,TRBV6-2/TRBV6-3,CASSPTSSRTGGTRSEQFF,TGTGCCAGCAGCCCTACGAGCTCCCGGACAGGGGGGACTCGGAGTGAGCAGTTCTTC
NA,TRBJ1-2,NA,TRBV30,CAWSVNGAAGYTF,TGTGCCTGGAGTGTTAATGGAGCGGCCGGCTACACCTTC
NA,TRBJ2-1,TRBD2,TRBV3-1/TRBV3-2,CASSQDLGLALNEQFF,TGTGCCAGCAGCCAAGATCTGGGACTAGCCCTTAATGAGCAGTTCTTC
few,TRBJ1-5,TRBD1,TRBV4-2,CASSQGGAGGQPQHF,TGTGCCAGCAGCCAAGGCGGGGCAGGGGGTCAGCCCCAGCATTTT
few,TRBJ2-3,TRBD1,TRBV13,CASSLGSQGTGSGTDTQYF,TGTGCCAGCAGCTTGGGAAGTCAAGGGACAGGGAGTGGCACAGATACGCAGTATTTT
NA,TRBJ1-3,NA,TRBV2,CASSEGVRASGNTIYF,TGTGCCAGCAGTGAAGGGGTCAGGGCCTCTGGAAACACCATATATTTT
NA,TRBJ2-7,TRBD2,TRBV3-1/TRBV3-2,CASSQDGLGRSSYEQYF,TGTGCCAGCAGCCAAGATGGACTAGGCCGGAGCTCCTACGAGCAGTACTTC
few,TRBJ2-5,NA,TRBV18,CASSPYGTRKETQYF,TGTGCCAGCTCACCCTACGGGACACGAAAAGAGACCCAGTACTTC
many,TRBJ1-1,NA,TRBV5-1,CASSLEATMNTEAFF,TGCGCCAGCAGCTTGGAGGCAACTATGAACACTGAAGCTTTCTTT
few,TRBJ1-1,TRBD1,TRBV6-5,CASTKDRMNTEAFF,TGTGCCAGCACCAAGGACAGGATGAACACTGAAGCTTTCTTT
NA,TRBJ2-3,NA,TRBV2,CASSFSGVGTDTQYF,TGTGCCAGCAGTTTTAGCGGAGTCGGCACAGATACGCAGTATTTT
few,TRBJ2-1,TRBD2,TRBV6-2/TRBV6-3,CASSYLAGGTSSYNEQFF,TGTGCCAGCAGTTACTTAGCGGGGGGGACTAGCTCCTACAATGAGCAGTTCTTC
NA,TRBJ2-3,NA,TRBV18,CASSDSPPDTQYF,TGTGCCAGCTCGGACTCCCCCCCAGATACGCAGTATTTT
NA,TRBJ2-3,TRBD2,TRBV14,CASSPRDSGRDTQYF,TGTGCCAGCAGCCCGCGGGATAGCGGGAGGGATACGCAGTATTTT
NA,TRBJ1-6,NA,TRBV6-5,CASSYQGNNSPLHF,TGTGCCAGCAGTTACCAGGGTAATAATTCACCCCTCCACTTT
NA,TRBJ2-7,TRBD2,TRBV27,CASSIGTSGRAWPYEQYF,TGTGCCAGCAGTATCGGGACTAGCGGGAGGGCCTGGCCCTACGAGCAGTACTTC
NA,TRBJ1-1,NA,TRBV7-3,CASSLPGLTEAFF,TGTGCCAGCAGCTTGCCAGGGTTGACTGAAGCTTTCTTT
NA,TRBJ2-2,TRBD1,TRBV7-2,CASSTGTVHTGELFF,TGTGCCAGCAGCACGGGGACAGTCCACACCGGGGAGCTGTTTTTT
NA,TRBJ2-7,TRBD1,TRBV5-6,CASSPGTGGLSYEQYF,TGTGCCAGCAGCCCCGGGACAGGGGGTCTCTCTTACGAGCAGTACTTC
NA,TRBJ2-3,TRBD2,TRBV5-1,CASSQTSASQYF,TGCGCCAGCAGCCAGACTAGCGCGTCGCAGTATTTT
NA,TRBJ1-2,NA,TRBV4-3,CASSQERAVSKYGYTF,TGCGCCAGCAGCCAAGAGAGGGCCGTTTCAAAATATGGCTACACCTTC
NA,TRBJ2-3,TRBD2,TRBV5-1,CASSLSGGSRDTQYF,TGCGCCAGCAGCTTGAGCGGGGGATCACGAGATACGCAGTATTTT
NA,TRBJ2-2,TRBD2,TRBV6-2/TRBV6-3,CASSPGTSDWTGELFF,TGTGCCAGCAGTCCCGGGACTAGCGACTGGACCGGGGAGCTGTTTTTT
NA,TRBJ1-5,NA,TRBV30,CAWSVSQLNQPQHF,TGTGCCTGGAGTGTATCACAGCTCAATCAGCCCCAGCATTTT
NA,TRBJ2-1,TRBD1,TRBV11-3,CASSLGQAYNEQFF,TGTGCCAGCAGCCTCGGACAGGCATACAATGAGCAGTTCTTC
NA,TRBJ2-1,TRBD2,TRBV7-3,CASSVVAGGYNEQFF,TGTGCCAGCAGCGTGGTAGCGGGGGGCTACAATGAGCAGTTCTTC
few,TRBJ1-2,NA,TRBV2,CASSEPGENGYTF,TGTGCCAGCAGTGAACCGGGGGAGAATGGCTACACCTTC
NA,TRBJ1-1,TRBD1,TRBV11-2,CASSLIRGRSYAEAFF,TGTGCCAGCAGCTTAATTAGGGGGCGGTCATATGCTGAAGCTTTCTTT
NA,TRBJ1-6,NA,TRBV20-1,CSARSPLHF,TGCAGTGCTCGGTCACCCCTCCACTTT
NA,TRBJ2-1,TRBD2,TRBV29-1,CSVGREASYNEQFF,TGCAGCGTTGGTCGGGAGGCATCCTACAATGAGCAGTTCTTC
once,TRBJ2-5,TRBD1,TRBV14,CASSWGQSRTQYF,TGTGCCAGCAGTTGGGGACAGTCAAGGACCCAGTACTTC
NA,TRBJ2-1,TRBD2,TRBV5-1,CASTETSGSYNEQFF,TGCGCCAGCACCGAAACTAGCGGGAGCTACAATGAGCAGTTCTTC
NA,TRBJ2-5,TRBD1,TRBV19,CASSTGQAKETQYF,TGTGCCAGTAGTACGGGACAGGCAAAAGAGACCCAGTACTTC
NA,TRBJ2-5,NA,TRBV6-2/TRBV6-3,CASSYRFRVGETQYF,TGTGCCAGCAGTTACAGGTTCAGGGTCGGAGAGACCCAGTACTTC
NA,TRBJ2-1,NA,TRBV7-3,CASSRGLVGEQFF,TGTGCCAGCAGCCGTGGGCTGGTTGGGGAGCAGTTCTTC
NA,TRBJ2-1,NA,TRBV11-3,CASSSAASYRYNEQFF,TGTGCCAGCAGCTCGGCGGCGTCCTACAGGTACAATGAGCAGTTCTTC
NA,TRBJ2-3,TRBD1,TRBV27,CASSSRTGTSTDTQYF,TGTGCCAGCAGTTCCAGGACAGGGACTAGCACAGATACGCAGTATTTT
NA,TRBJ1-2,NA,TRBV30,CAWSEGYGYTF,TGTGCCTGGAGTGAGGGGTATGGCTACACCTTC
NA,TRBJ1-6,NA,TRBV5-1,CASSLIQGMGNSPLHF,TGCGCCAGCAGCTTGATTCAGGGGATGGGTAATTCACCCCTCCACTTT
NA,TRBJ2-1,TRBD2,TRBV6-2/TRBV6-3,CASSQGGSTYNEQFF,TGTGCCAGCAGTCAGGGAGGGAGTACTTACAATGAGCAGTTCTTC
once,TRBJ1-5,TRBD1,TRBV11-3,CASSLKGRDRALIQPQHF,TGTGCCAGCAGCTTAAAAGGTCGGGACAGGGCTCTAATCCAGCCCCAGCATTTT